What follows describes a single T cell receptor beta chain. Its matching antigen is unknown. This specimen belongs to a study of CD8+CD57+ T cells in acquired aplastic anemia. Study-wide results and limits: There were over 25 CD8+ CDR3 sequences that occurred in both patients and controls.

The CDR3 runs 16 residues. Germline CDR1 reads KGHDR; CDR2 reads SFDVKD. The V and J ends lost 4 bases and 6 bases, in that order; junction bases with no gene match: 7. The use of genomic DNA as template underpinned the TCR beta VDJ and CDR3 profiling. TCRdb reprocessed the reads via MiXCR and lists one record per CDR3 protein. Of under 150,000 distinct CDR3 sequences listed, around two fifths are singletons. Sequencing was carried out using sorted CD4+, CD8+, or CD8+CD57+ T cells (not recorded which) from PBMCs. This chain joins TRBV24-1 and TRBJ2-1; 11 bases match TRBD2. The sequence was collected from a human donor in good health, serving as a control. CDR3 bases: TGTGCCACCAGTGAACAAACTAGCGGGAGCAGCAATGAGCAGTTCTTC. This encodes CATSEQTSGSSNEQFF.